A single sample is the source of the 29 T cell receptor beta chains below, sequenced in a study of blood T cell repertoires in COVID-19. Some clones are missing from TCRdb's copy, which holds only in-frame ones; the method was immunoSEQ multiplex PCR. The repertoire consists of around 130,000 clones, with 70% to 90% occurring once and the leading ten covering 13%. Sequencing was performed on peripheral blood. The receptors stem from a human donor in a cohort sampled during active COVID-19.

The gene calls are TRBV29-1 and TRBJ1-1, with 9 positions matching TRBD1. Germline CDR1 is SQVTM and CDR2 is ANQGSEA. This CDR3 is 13 amino acids long. With 6 bases clipped from V and 2 bases from J, the junction kept 4 bases outside the gene matches. This CDR3 reads CSVRGQGNTEAFF. In DNA form, the CDR3 reads TGCAGCGTCCGGGGACAGGGTAACACTGAAGCTTTCTTT. The full variable domain, completed using reference TRBV29-1 and TRBJ1-1, is SAVISQKPSRDICQRGTSLTIQCQVDSQVTMMFWYRQQPGQSLTLIATANQGSEATYESGFVIDKFPISRPNLTFSTLTVSNMSPEDSSIYLCSVRGQGNTEAFFGQGTRLTVV.

The chain links TRBV4-1 to TRBJ1-5, with 7 bases aligning to TRBD1. This CDR3 contains 17 residues. Germline assignment: CDR1 MGHRA and CDR2 YSYEKL. The V gene end was trimmed by 3 bases and the J gene end by 0 bases; junction bases not matched to a gene: 8. The CDR3 region is CASSHGTEVYSNQPQHF. The CDR3 DNA reads TGCGCCAGCAGCCATGGGACAGAGGTTTATAGCAATCAGCCCCAGCATTTT.

This clone was recorded only once. V and J are TRBV30 and TRBJ2-2, with 11 bases lining up with TRBD2. Germline V CDR1 and CDR2: GTSNPN, SVGIG (reference sequence). The CDR3 has 15 amino acids. With 3 bases clipped from V and 7 bases from J, the junction kept 7 bases outside the gene matches. CDR3 sequence (DNA): TGTGCCTGGAGCGGGACTAGCGGTCGAGTCGGGGAGCTGTTTTTT. Encoded protein: CAWSGTSGRVGELFF.

The CDR3: CASSLQGAQYEQYF. The DNA of the CDR3 is TGCGCCAGCAGCCTACAGGGGGCACAATACGAGCAGTACTTC. The V and J genes are TRBV4-1 and TRBJ2-7, with 9 bases lining up with TRBD1. V lost 4 bases, J lost 4 bases, and 5 bases stayed unmatched. The CDR3 covers 14 residues. CDR1 MGHRA and CDR2 YSYEKL come from the germline V gene.

This clone occurred a few times. The CDR3 spells CASSPTEETQYF. The CDR3 nucleotides are TGTGCCAGCAGCCCCACGGAAGAGACCCAGTACTTC. V gene TRBV6-2 or TRBV6-3 combines with J gene TRBJ2-5, with no clear D. Germline-derived CDR1 and CDR2 are MNHEY and SVGEGT. CDR3 length equals 12 residues. The V end was cut by 6 bases, the J end by 3 bases, with 8 bases between.

V gene TRBV27 combines with J gene TRBJ2-5, with D possibly matching TRBD1 (6 bases). Germline V gene data show CDR1 as MNHEY and CDR2 as SMNVEV (reference sequence). V was shortened by 6 bases and J by 5 bases, with 13 bases between the two germline ends. CDR3 size: 13 residues. For the CDR3, the DNA is TGTGCCAGCAGGGCCGGGACACACGAGACCCAGTACTTC. Translation gives CASRAGTHETQYF.

The chain employs TRBV19 and TRBJ2-1; perhaps TRBD1 as D (8 bases). Germline V gene data show CDR1 as LNHDA and CDR2 as SQIVND (reference sequence). The V end lost 4 bases, the J end lost 7 bases, and 17 bases lay between the germline ends. The CDR3 runs 15 residues. The CDR3 DNA follows: TGTGCCAGTAGTAAGATCACAGGGGGGGAGAATGAGCAGTTCTTC. Translated: CASSKITGGENEQFF.

V gene TRBV6-1 combines with J gene TRBJ2-3, with D perhaps TRBD2 (7 bases). V lost 0 bases, J lost 6 bases, and 13 bases lay in between. Germline loops: CDR1 MNHNS, CDR2 SASEGT. The CDR3 loop spans 15 amino acids. The CDR3 nucleotides are TGTGCCAGCAGTGAAGCGGGGGGGCCATGGGATACGCAGTATTTT. It codes for CASSEAGGPWDTQYF.

The chain is built from TRBV9 and TRBJ1-3; the D is unclear. The CDR3 length is 17 residues. Germline CDR1 reads SGDLS; CDR2 reads YYNGEE. Trimming cost V 0 bases and J 0 bases, with 13 bases left between them. The DNA of the CDR3 is TGTGCCAGCAGCGTAGGCGGGTCAATTTTCTCTGGAAACACCATATATTTT. This gives the protein CASSVGGSIFSGNTIYF.

This clone occurred once. The chain uses TRBV29-1 and TRBJ2-7; 8 nucleotides line up with TRBD1. This CDR3 is built from 15 residues. CDR1 is SQVTM, CDR2 ANQGSEA, per germline. Trimming took 4 bases from V and 4 from J; bases not matched to a gene: 12. In DNA form, the CDR3 reads TGCAGCGTTGTCGGTCTCGGCAGGGGGCCTTACGAGCAGTACTTC. This translates into CSVVGLGRGPYEQYF.

The chain uses TRBV7-9 and TRBJ2-6, with TRBD1 matching 11 bases. The germline gives CDR1 SEHNR, CDR2 FQNEAQ (reference sequence). The CDR3 is 17 residues long. With V trimmed by 5 bases and J by 2 bases, 5 bases remained unmatched. DNA of the CDR3: TGTGCCAGCAGCAAGGACAGGGGGCTTGCTGGGGCCAACGTCCTGACTTTC. Its translation is CASSKDRGLAGANVLTF.

The chain recombines TRBV6-6 with TRBJ2-7, with 10 bases fitting TRBD1. There are 14 residues in the CDR3. Germline CDR1 reads MNHNY; CDR2 reads SVGAGI (reference sequence). V dropped 5 bases and J dropped 1; count of bases not matched to a gene: 2. CDR3 protein: CASSGTGVSYEQYF. For the CDR3, the DNA is TGTGCCAGCAGTGGGACAGGGGTGTCCTACGAGCAGTACTTC.

The chain combines TRBV4-1 with TRBJ1-2; D is uncertain. CDR3 length equals 15 residues. V lost 0 bases and J lost 0, with 8 bases in between. In germline, CDR1 is MGHRA, CDR2 YSYEKL. CDR3 sequence (DNA): TGCGCCAGCAGCCAAGAGGCAGGTCCTAACTATGGCTACACCTTC. It codes for CASSQEAGPNYGYTF.

The chain combines TRBV5-1 with TRBJ2-5; tentatively, D is TRBD1 (5 bases). Trimming pared 0 bases from V and 4 bases from J, leaving 10 bases between. CDR3 length: 14 amino acids. Looked up from germline, CDR1 is SGHRS and CDR2 is YFSETQ. In nucleotides, the CDR3 is TGCGCCAGCAGCTTGGAGGGGCAGGGAGAGACCCAGTACTTC. This translates into CASSLEGQGETQYF.

CDR3 in amino acids: CASSLSRGRDPNEKLFF. The CDR3 coding sequence is TGTGCCAGCAGCTTAAGTAGGGGGCGCGATCCTAATGAAAAACTGTTTTTT. This chain connects TRBV7-9 to TRBJ1-4; 7 bases are shared with TRBD1. CDR1 is SEHNR and CDR2 is FQNEAQ in the germline V gene (reference sequence). The CDR3 loop spans 17 amino acids. Unmatched junction bases numbered 9, after V lost 2 bases and J lost 3 bases.

V is TRBV5-1 and J is TRBJ2-1; weak D call: TRBD1 (8 bases). This CDR3 region has 15 residues. The V gene lost 4 bases and the J gene lost 6 bases, with 17 bases spanning the gap. Germline CDR1 and CDR2: SGHRS and YFSETQ. CDR3 DNA: TGCGCCAGCAGCCCTGGACAGGGCGGGGGCAATGAGCAGTTCTTC. This codes for CASSPGQGGGNEQFF.

The CDR3 region has the DNA TGTGCCTGGAGTGCGGTGACAGGGGGCAGCACTGAAGCTTTCTTT. It translates to CAWSAVTGGSTEAFF. V gene TRBV30 combines with J gene TRBJ1-1, with 10 bases fitting TRBD1. Germline assignment: CDR1 GTSNPN and CDR2 SVGIG (reference sequence). Trimming removed 1 base from V and 4 bases from J; junction bases left unmatched: 6. CDR3 length: 15 residues.

In its sample, this clone was seen a few times. The CDR3 DNA sequence: TGTGCCAGCAGCTTAGGGGGTCGGAGATGGGCTAATGAAAAACTGTTTTTT. Translating it yields CASSLGGRRWANEKLFF. J is TRBJ1-4 and V is TRBV13; D not certain. Germline CDR1 reads PRHDT; CDR2 reads FYEKMQ (reference sequence). V was cut by 0 bases and J by 3 bases, with 14 bases left in between. This CDR3 is 17 amino acids long.

The chain is built from TRBV29-1 and TRBJ1-2, with TRBD1 matching over 7 bases. There are 11 residues in the CDR3. Unmatched junction bases numbered 3, after V lost 6 bases and J lost 5 bases. From germline, CDR1 is SQVTM and CDR2 ANQGSEA. The CDR3: CSVRTGYGYTF. CDR3 coding DNA: TGCAGCGTGAGGACAGGTTATGGCTACACCTTC.

This rearrangement joins TRBV3-1 (or the pseudogene TRBV3-2) to TRBJ1-2; 7 bases map to TRBD1. The CDR3 loop spans 13 amino acids. The germline V gene has CDR1 LGHDT and CDR2 YNNKEL (reference sequence). Trimming at V came to 1 base and at J to 5 bases, leaving 1 base not matched to a gene. CDR3 residues: CASSQGQGYGYTF. The DNA for the CDR3 is TGTGCCAGCAGCCAAGGACAGGGATATGGCTACACCTTC.

The chain has TRBV6-5 and TRBJ2-7, with TRBD2 identical over 12 bases. Germline values: CDR1 MNHEY, CDR2 SVGAGI. The junction had 7 bases not matched to a gene; V was cut back by 6 bases and J by 4 bases. The CDR3 spans 15 residues. CDR3 sequence reads: CASRRASGGAYEQYF. The CDR3 nucleotides read TGTGCCAGCAGAAGGGCTAGCGGGGGGGCGTACGAGCAGTACTTC.

The J gene is TRBJ1-1, the V gene TRBV28, with TRBD1 matching 11 bases. From germline, CDR1 is MDHEN and CDR2 SYDVKM. There are 15 residues in the CDR3. The V gene end was trimmed by 4 bases and the J gene end by 0 bases; junction bases not matched to a gene: 1. The CDR3 bases are TGTGCCAGCAGTTCGGGACAGGGGGTGAACACTGAAGCTTTCTTT. Its protein product is CASSSGQGVNTEAFF.

The chain couples TRBV6-5 to TRBJ2-7; D is unclear. V lost 2 bases, J lost 3 bases, and 14 bases lay in between. Germline V gives CDR1 MNHEY, CDR2 SVGAGI. The CDR3 runs 15 residues. CDR3 in amino acids: CASSYTAKPGYEQYF. The CDR3, as DNA: TGTGCCAGCAGTTACACGGCCAAGCCGGGCTACGAGCAGTACTTC.

The chain links TRBV18 to TRBJ1-4, with 7 bases lining up with TRBD1. After removal of 2 bases from V and 2 bases from J, the junction contained 5 bases not matched to a gene. The CDR3 extends over 16 amino acids. Looked up from germline, CDR1 is KGHSH and CDR2 is LQKENI. DNA for the CDR3: TGTGCCAGCTCACCATTGACAGGGAGTACTAATGAAAAACTGTTTTTT. Its protein is CASSPLTGSTNEKLFF.

The chain uses TRBV18 and TRBJ1-5; D is unresolved. The CDR3 extends over 13 amino acids. The V gene lost 4 bases and the J gene lost 4 bases, with 8 bases spanning the gap. Germline CDR1 KGHSH, CDR2 LQKENI. CDR3 protein: CASSRQANQPQHF. The CDR3 region has the DNA TGTGCCAGCTCACGGCAGGCAAATCAGCCCCAGCATTTT. Supplemented by reference TRBV18 and TRBJ1-5, the full variable domain reads NAGVMQNPRHLVRRRGQEARLRCSPMKGHSHVYWYRQLPEEGLKFMVYLQKENIIDESGMPKERFSAEFPKEGPSILRIQQVVRGDSAAYFCASSRQANQPQHFGDGTRLSIL.

CDR3 amino acids: CASSATWTSGGEDTQYF. The CDR3 DNA follows: TGTGCCAGCAGCGCCACCTGGACTAGCGGGGGAGAAGATACGCAGTATTTT. The genes are TRBV9 and TRBJ2-3; 13 bases agree with TRBD2. Germline V gene data show CDR1 as SGDLS and CDR2 as YYNGEE. J was trimmed by 5 bases and V by 3 bases; bases with no gene match: 9. The CDR3 is 17 residues long.

The V call is TRBV27, the J call TRBJ2-7; 7 bases align to TRBD1. CDR1 is MNHEY, CDR2 SMNVEV, per germline (reference sequence). J gave up 4 bases and V 5 bases, and 8 bases lay outside the gene matches. This CDR3 contains 14 residues. CDR3 region: CASSRVGQTYEQYF. The CDR3 nucleotides are TGTGCCAGCAGTAGAGTGGGACAGACTTACGAGCAGTACTTC.

This clone was seen more than once but under ten times. The chain is built from TRBV14 and TRBJ2-1; 9 positions agree with TRBD1. V shed 8 bases, J shed 7 bases, and the junction held 15 bases outside the gene matches. The germline CDR1 and CDR2 sequences are SGHDN and FVKESK. The length of the CDR3 is 16 residues. The CDR3 reads CASRRDRDSLWNEQFF. The DNA of the CDR3 is TGTGCCAGCCGCCGGGACAGGGACTCTCTATGGAATGAGCAGTTCTTC.

This clone has just one count. The rearrangement joins TRBV3-1 (or the pseudogene TRBV3-2) to TRBJ2-3; TRBD2 matches 7 bases. V lost 1 base to trimming and J lost 2 bases; unmatched junction nucleotides: 6. Per germline, CDR1 LGHDT and CDR2 YNNKEL (reference sequence). The CDR3 is 16 residues long. CDR3 in amino acids: CASSQGTSPPTDTQYF. CDR3 in DNA: TGTGCCAGCAGCCAAGGGACTAGTCCCCCCACAGATACGCAGTATTTT.